One and the same sample provided the 32 T cell receptor beta chains below, sequenced in a study of cytomegalovirus exposure and HLA in healthy donors. Libraries were prepared by immunoSEQ multiplex PCR; TCRdb keeps only in-frame clonotypes and omits some of them. The sample contains more than 250,000 clones, more than 80% of which appear only once. Source material: PBMCs. The source of these receptors is a young woman in good health and CMV-seronegative.

The rearrangement links TRBV6-5 to TRBJ1-2; D may be TRBD1 (6 bases). The V end was cut by 6 bases, the J end by 4 bases, with 18 bases between. The CDR3 runs to 15 residues. The germline V gene has CDR1 MNHEY and CDR2 SVGAGI. Here the CDR3 reads CASSKEFRGGYGYTF. In nucleotides, the CDR3 is TGTGCCAGCAGCAAGGAATTCCGAGGGGGCTATGGCTACACCTTC.

This chain connects TRBV5-8 to TRBJ1-5; 9 positions match TRBD1. The germline V gene has CDR1 SGHTS and CDR2 YDEGEE. The CDR3 has 17 residues. V lost 4 bases to trimming and J lost 7 bases; unmatched junction nucleotides: 15. The CDR3 loop is CASSRGQGSGFGQPQHF. The DNA of the CDR3 is TGTGCCAGCAGCCGGGGACAGGGCTCGGGGTTTGGGCAGCCCCAGCATTTT. The whole variable domain, remainder taken from reference TRBV5-8 and TRBJ1-5, is EAGVTQSPTHLIKTRGQQATLRCSPISGHTSVYWYQQALGLGLQFLLWYDEGEERNRGNFPPRFSGRQFPNYSSELNVNALELEDSALYLCASSRGQGSGFGQPQHFGDGTRLSIL.

The chain uses TRBV28 and TRBJ1-2; the D gene is possibly TRBD1 (6 bases). Germline V gene lookup returns CDR1 MDHEN and CDR2 SYDVKM. Trimming removed 4 bases from V and 4 bases from J, with 16 bases in between. This CDR3 region has 15 residues. The CDR3 spells CASSSILDSIYGYTF. In DNA form, the CDR3 reads TGTGCCAGCAGTTCGATCCTGGACAGCATCTATGGCTACACCTTC.

The chain is built from TRBV4-3 and TRBJ2-3; tentatively, D is TRBD2 (5 bases). CDR3 length equals 15 residues. The V and J ends lost 5 bases and 1 base respectively, with 13 bases between them. Germline V gives CDR1 LGHNA, CDR2 YSLEER. CDR3 bases: TGCGCCAGCAGCTCCGAGGGAGTTGGCACAGATACGCAGTATTTT. Its protein is CASSSEGVGTDTQYF.

The rearrangement links TRBV4-2 to TRBJ2-5; D ambiguous. V dropped 0 bases and J dropped 2 bases, with 10 bases sitting between them. Germline lookup yields CDR1 LGHNA and CDR2 YNFKEQ. The CDR3 covers 15 residues. CDR3 protein: CASSQDVDFQETQYF. The CDR3 region has the DNA TGTGCCAGCAGCCAAGATGTCGACTTTCAAGAGACCCAGTACTTC.

The V gene is TRBV28, the J gene TRBJ1-1, with TRBD1 identical over 10 bases. Germline assignment: CDR1 MDHEN and CDR2 SYDVKM. CDR3 length: 17 residues. J was trimmed by 0 bases and V by 3 bases; bases with no gene match: 7. CDR3 protein: CASSFTGTGEMNTEAFF. The CDR3, as DNA: TGTGCCAGCAGTTTCACCGGGACAGGGGAGATGAACACTGAAGCTTTCTTT. The variable domain in full, completed from reference TRBV28 and TRBJ1-1, reads DVKVTQSSRYLVKRTGEKVFLECVQDMDHENMFWYRQDPGLGLRLIYFSYDVKMKEKGDIPEGYSVSREKKERFSLILESASTNQTSMYLCASSFTGTGEMNTEAFFGQGTRLTVV.

This chain joins TRBV28 and TRBJ2-7; possibly TRBD2 for D (6 bases). CDR3 size: 16 residues. The V gene lost 4 bases and the J gene lost 0 bases, with 16 bases spanning the gap. Germline lookup yields CDR1 MDHEN and CDR2 SYDVKM. CDR3 residues: CASSSTGLSFSYEQYF. The DNA of the CDR3 is TGTGCCAGCAGTTCAACGGGACTCTCCTTCTCCTACGAGCAGTACTTC.

This chain connects TRBV4-3 to TRBJ2-1, with TRBD2 matching 8 bases. V gave up 3 bases and J gave up 8 bases; unmatched junction bases: 12. The V gene's germline CDR1 is LGHNA and CDR2 YSLEER. The CDR3 has 16 residues. CDR3 nucleotides: TGCGCCAGCAGCCAGGGCCGGGAGGGCCGGGGAGATGAGCAGTTCTTC. Protein sequence: CASSQGREGRGDEQFF.

V gene TRBV9 combines with J gene TRBJ1-1; the D gene is possibly TRBD1 (6 bases). Germline values: CDR1 SGDLS, CDR2 YYNGEE. Trimming shortened V by 1 base and J by 5 bases, and 9 bases separated the two germline ends. The CDR3 is 13 residues long. The CDR3 sequence is CASSVPGATEAFF. CDR3 DNA: TGTGCCAGCAGCGTACCAGGGGCTACTGAAGCTTTCTTT.

The chain is built from TRBV9 and TRBJ2-5, with TRBD2 matching over 7 bases. The CDR3 runs 14 residues. Germline CDR1 is SGDLS and CDR2 is YYNGEE. V gave up 4 bases and J gave up 1 base; unmatched junction bases: 4. CDR3 in amino acids: CASSPGGSQETQYF. The CDR3 DNA follows: TGTGCCAGCAGCCCCGGGGGGAGCCAAGAGACCCAGTACTTC. The variable domain in full, with the rest retrieved from reference TRBV9 and TRBJ2-5, is DSGVTQTPKHLITATGQRVTLRCSPRSGDLSVYWYQQSLDQGLQFLIQYYNGEERAKGNILERFSAQQFPDLHSELNLSSLELGDSALYFCASSPGGSQETQYFGPGTRLLVL.

This rearrangement joins TRBV7-9 to TRBJ2-1; D call uncertain. Between the trimmed V and J ends, which lost 5 bases and 9 bases, there was a span of 5 bases. The CDR3 has 10 amino acids. Germline CDR1 is SEHNR and CDR2 is FQNEAQ (reference sequence). CDR3 coding DNA: TGTGCCAGCAGCCCAATTGAGCAGTTCTTC. It translates to CASSPIEQFF. The whole variable domain, remainder taken from reference TRBV7-9 and TRBJ2-1, is DTGVSQNPRHKITKRGQNVTFRCDPISEHNRLYWYRQTLGQGPEFLTYFQNEAQLEKSRLLSDRFSAERPKGSFSTLEIQRTEQGDSAMYLCASSPIEQFFGPGTRLTVL.

This chain joins TRBV7-9 and TRBJ1-2; tentatively, D is TRBD1 (5 bases). This CDR3 comprises 14 residues. CDR1 and CDR2 from the germline V gene are SEHNR and FQNEAQ (reference sequence). Trimming removed 5 bases at V and 2 bases at J, with 12 bases between. The CDR3 sequence: CASSPGKDNYGYTF. The CDR3 DNA follows: TGTGCCAGCAGCCCAGGGAAGGACAACTATGGCTACACCTTC.

The chain recombines TRBV7-3 with TRBJ2-3; 8 nucleotides line up with TRBD1. This CDR3 is 15 amino acids long. After removal of 3 bases from V and 4 bases from J, the junction contained 6 bases not matched to a gene. Germline assignment: CDR1 SGHTA and CDR2 FQGTGA. CDR3 bases: TGTGCCAGCAGCTTCGGACAGGGTGGCGCAGATACGCAGTATTTT. Its protein product is CASSFGQGGADTQYF.

The rearrangement uses TRBV4-3 and TRBJ2-7; 9 bases are a match to TRBD2. Germline values: CDR1 LGHNA, CDR2 YSLEER. V was clipped by 1 base and J by 4 bases; unmatched bases: 5. The CDR3 runs 15 residues. As DNA, the CDR3 is TGCGCCAGCAGCCAAGTTAGCGGGAGCGTTTACGAGCAGTACTTC. Its translation: CASSQVSGSVYEQYF.

This clone was picked up a small number of times. The chain recombines TRBV10-3 with TRBJ1-1; the D gene is possibly TRBD1 (5 bases). Germline CDR1 is ENHRY and CDR2 is SYGVKD. This CDR3 region has 13 residues. V shed 8 bases and J shed 4 bases, with 14 bases lying between them. Written as DNA, the CDR3 is TGTGCCATCCGCGGGGGTGGGAGCACTGAAGCTTTCTTT. Its protein product is CAIRGGGSTEAFF.

This sequence joins TRBV4-1 and TRBJ2-1; 14 bases are a match to TRBD2. V lost 1 base, J lost 7 bases, and 9 bases stayed unmatched. Germline CDR1 reads MGHRA; CDR2 reads YSYEKL. The CDR3 runs to 18 residues. CDR3 sequence reads: CASSQGLAGGLNKNEQFF. The CDR3 DNA is TGCGCCAGCAGCCAAGGACTAGCGGGAGGGCTTAACAAGAATGAGCAGTTCTTC.

This clone was picked up a small number of times. This chain links TRBV27 with TRBJ1-2; D unclear. The CDR3 sequence is 13 residues long. Germline V gene data show CDR1 as MNHEY and CDR2 as SMNVEV (reference sequence). V was shortened by 5 bases and J by 2 bases, with 9 bases between the two germline ends. This chain's CDR3 is CASSVRPNYGYTF. The CDR3 DNA follows: TGTGCCAGCAGTGTCAGGCCCAACTATGGCTACACCTTC.

This clone was observed a single time. The rearrangement joins TRBV30 to TRBJ1-1, with D possibly being TRBD1 (5 bases). The CDR3 extends over 13 amino acids. Trimming took 1 base from V and 5 from J, leaving 11 bases between them. Germline V lookup: CDR1 GTSNPN, CDR2 SVGIG (reference sequence). DNA for the CDR3: TGTGCCTGGAGTGGAGTGGGGGGGACTGAAGCTTTCTTT. Protein: CAWSGVGGTEAFF.

The chain couples TRBV30 to TRBJ1-1; the D gene is possibly TRBD1 (5 bases). The ends were cut back, 0 bases at V and 1 base at J, with 9 bases in the middle. Germline CDR1 is GTSNPN and CDR2 is SVGIG (reference sequence). The CDR3 has 14 residues. The CDR3 region is CAWSVRRGNTEAFF. The CDR3 bases are TGTGCCTGGAGTGTACGGAGGGGGAACACTGAAGCTTTCTTT. The full variable domain, completed using reference TRBV30 and TRBJ1-1, is SQTIHQWPATLVQPVGSPLSLECTVEGTSNPNLYWYRQAAGRGLQLLFYSVGIGQISSEVPQNLSASRPQDRQFILSSKKLLLSDSGFYLCAWSVRRGNTEAFFGQGTRLTVV.

This chain connects TRBV10-3 to TRBJ2-2; D may be TRBD1 (6 bases). CDR1 is ENHRY and CDR2 is SYGVKD in the germline V gene. The CDR3 consists of 15 residues. The V and J ends lost 5 bases and 5 bases respectively, with 15 bases between them. This CDR3 is CAISPTGHGTGELFF. The CDR3 DNA is TGTGCCATCAGTCCAACAGGGCATGGGACCGGGGAGCTGTTTTTT.

The J gene is TRBJ2-6, the V gene TRBV2; 7 bases align to TRBD1. Germline values: CDR1 SNHLY, CDR2 FYNNEI. Trimming removed 7 bases from V and 0 bases from J; junction bases left unmatched: 3. CDR3 length equals 15 residues. CDR3 in DNA: TGTGCCAGCACGAGGGACAGCTCTGGGGCCAACGTCCTGACTTTC. Translating it yields CASTRDSSGANVLTF.

The rearrangement links TRBV6-1 to TRBJ1-1; 9 positions agree with TRBD1. Germline lookup yields CDR1 MNHNS and CDR2 SASEGT. This CDR3 comprises 15 residues. After removal of 3 bases from V and 7 bases from J, the junction contained 9 bases not matched to a gene. CDR3 DNA: TGTGCCAGCAGTGACTACTGGGGGACAGGGATTGAAGCTTTCTTT. Amino acid sequence: CASSDYWGTGIEAFF.

The chain is built from TRBV19 and TRBJ2-1; the D gene is possibly TRBD1 (5 bases). The germline CDR1 and CDR2 sequences are LNHDA and SQIVND (reference sequence). The ends were cut back, 10 bases at V and 2 bases at J, with 12 bases in the middle. CDR3 length: 13 amino acids. The DNA for the CDR3 is TGTGCCACCCGGGTGGGGCCCTACAATGAGCAGTTCTTC. Translated: CATRVGPYNEQFF.

The chain has TRBV5-1 and TRBJ2-1, with a possible D match to TRBD2 (6 bases). The CDR3 spans 14 residues. V dropped 4 bases and J dropped 7 bases, with 15 bases sitting between them. Germline CDR1 and CDR2: SGHRS and YFSETQ. CDR3 nucleotides: TGCGCCAGCAGCCCGGGAGAAGGCGGGAATGAGCAGTTCTTC. Translated, it gives CASSPGEGGNEQFF.

The chain links TRBV5-1 to TRBJ2-5; D perhaps matches TRBD2 (5 bases). Germline CDR1 is SGHRS and CDR2 is YFSETQ. V lost 0 bases and J 1 base, leaving 7 bases between the germline ends. The CDR3 spans 14 residues. The CDR3 DNA reads TGCGCCAGCAGCTTGGGGAGGACCCAAGAGACCCAGTACTTC. It encodes CASSLGRTQETQYF.

The chain employs TRBV15 and TRBJ1-1; 7 nucleotides match TRBD1. Trimming took 3 bases from V and 4 from J; bases not matched to a gene: 5. CDR3 length equals 14 residues. Germline values: CDR1 LNHNV, CDR2 YYDKDF (reference sequence). The CDR3, as DNA: TGTGCCACCAGCAGGGCGGGACAGCTCACTGAAGCTTTCTTT. Residues: CATSRAGQLTEAFF.

This clone was counted between two and nine times. The sample contains more than one DNA sequence encoding this CDR3. V is TRBV2 and J is TRBJ2-7; TRBD1 agrees at 10 bases. V trimming: 4 bases; J trimming: 7 bases; junction bases outside the gene matches: 4. Germline assignment: CDR1 SNHLY and CDR2 FYNNEI. There are 13 residues in the CDR3. CDR3: CASSVGTGVEQYF. CDR3 nucleotides: TGTGCCAGCAGTGTAGGGACAGGGGTGGAGCAGTACTTC.

The chain couples TRBV6-5 to TRBJ2-3; D may be TRBD1 (6 bases). CDR1 and CDR2 (germline): MNHEY, SVGAGI. With 5 bases removed from V and 6 bases from J, the gap between germline ends came to 18 bases. The CDR3 is 15 residues long. The CDR3 DNA follows: TGTGCCAGCAGTCTTGACAGGCCCTCCTGGGATACGCAGTATTTT. Translation gives CASSLDRPSWDTQYF.

V usage is TRBV5-1 and J usage is TRBJ2-5; 10 positions match TRBD1. Germline loops: CDR1 SGHRS, CDR2 YFSETQ. J was trimmed by 3 bases and V by 4 bases; bases with no gene match: 0. The CDR3 totals 13 residues. The CDR3 is CASSGTGEETQYF. The CDR3 nucleotides read TGCGCCAGCAGCGGGACAGGGGAAGAGACCCAGTACTTC.

This clone came up once. The chain uses TRBV11-2 and TRBJ2-7, with TRBD2 matching 9 bases. The CDR3 has 15 amino acids. Trimming took 5 bases from V and 5 from J; bases not matched to a gene: 10. Per germline, CDR1 SGHAT and CDR2 FQNNGV. CDR3 protein: CASSKLAGRPNEQYF. DNA of the CDR3: TGTGCCAGCAGCAAGCTAGCGGGGAGACCAAACGAGCAGTACTTC.

V is TRBV29-1 and J is TRBJ1-1, with 9 bases aligning to TRBD1. The V segment lost 6 bases and the J segment 1 base; nucleotides outside the gene matches: 6. The germline V gene has CDR1 SQVTM and CDR2 ANQGSEA. This CDR3 contains 14 residues. CDR3 amino acids: CSVWGGQGNTEAFF. CDR3 DNA sequence: TGCAGCGTCTGGGGGGGACAGGGGAACACTGAAGCTTTCTTT.

The chain joins TRBV7-9 to TRBJ1-4; weak D call: TRBD1 (5 bases). In germline, CDR1 is SEHNR, CDR2 FQNEAQ (reference sequence). This CDR3 spans 13 amino acids. The V end lost 5 bases, the J end lost 6 bases, and 10 bases lay between the germline ends. The CDR3 loop is CASSPMGHEKLFF. The CDR3 coding sequence is TGTGCCAGCAGCCCCATGGGGCATGAAAAACTGTTTTTT.